This T cell receptor beta chain was identified during a study of blood T cells in healthy people across ages. The sample holds a few counts of this clonotype. Germline values: CDR1 SGHRS, CDR2 YFSETQ. V lost 0 bases and J lost 7; bases outside the gene matches: 8. This CDR3 is built from 15 residues. Together with a sample-barcoded 5' primer, a J-beta primer mix was included in a second PCR lasting about 6 to 11 cycles. MiXCR, run by TCRdb on the 5' RACE reads, gives a single entry per CDR3 protein. This table holds about 1,600,000 distinct CDR3 sequences, 35% to 45% found once. Around 9 milliliters of peripheral blood were drawn from each donor into EDTA-treated tubes.

Material: blood. The TCR sequence derives from a woman younger than 30 in good health. The chain couples TRBV5-1 to TRBJ2-7; 9 bases match TRBD2. The CDR3 sequence is CASSLGLADYNEQYF. The CDR3 region has the DNA TGCGCCAGCAGCTTGGGACTAGCGGATTACAATGAGCAGTACTTC.